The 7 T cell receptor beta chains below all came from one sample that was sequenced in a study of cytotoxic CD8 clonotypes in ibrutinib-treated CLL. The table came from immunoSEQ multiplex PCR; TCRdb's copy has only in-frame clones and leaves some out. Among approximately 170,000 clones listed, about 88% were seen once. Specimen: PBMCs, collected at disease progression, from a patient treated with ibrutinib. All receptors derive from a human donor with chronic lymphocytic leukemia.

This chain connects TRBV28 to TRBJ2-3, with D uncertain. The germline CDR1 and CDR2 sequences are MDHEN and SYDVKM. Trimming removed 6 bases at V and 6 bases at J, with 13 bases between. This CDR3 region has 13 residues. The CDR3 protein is CASSLRAPDTQYF. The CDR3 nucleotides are TGTGCCAGCAGCCTAAGGGCCCCCGATACGCAGTATTTT.

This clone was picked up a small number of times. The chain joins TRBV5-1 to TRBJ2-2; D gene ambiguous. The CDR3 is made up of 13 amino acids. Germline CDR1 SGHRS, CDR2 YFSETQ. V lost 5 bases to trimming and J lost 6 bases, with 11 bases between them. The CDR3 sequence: CASSSRSAGELFF. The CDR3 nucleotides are TGCGCCAGCAGTAGCAGGTCGGCCGGGGAGCTGTTTTTT.

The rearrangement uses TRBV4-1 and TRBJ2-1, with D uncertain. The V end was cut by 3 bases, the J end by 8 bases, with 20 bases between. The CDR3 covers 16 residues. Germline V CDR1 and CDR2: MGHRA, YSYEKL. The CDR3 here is CASSHLPSPGDHEQFF. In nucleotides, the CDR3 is TGCGCCAGCAGCCACTTACCCAGCCCCGGTGACCATGAGCAGTTCTTC.

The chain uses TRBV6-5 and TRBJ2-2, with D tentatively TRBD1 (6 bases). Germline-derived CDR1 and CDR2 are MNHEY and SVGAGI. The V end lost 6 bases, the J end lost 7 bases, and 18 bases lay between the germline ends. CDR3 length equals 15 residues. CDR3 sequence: CASSPGTFKGGELFF. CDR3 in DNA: TGTGCCAGCAGCCCCGGGACATTCAAGGGCGGGGAGCTGTTTTTT.

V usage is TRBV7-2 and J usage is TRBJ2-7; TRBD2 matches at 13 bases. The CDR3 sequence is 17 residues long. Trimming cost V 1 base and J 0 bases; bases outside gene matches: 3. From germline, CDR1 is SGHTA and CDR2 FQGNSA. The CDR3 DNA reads TGTGCCAGCAGCTTAGGACTAGCGGGAGGCAGCTCCTACGAGCAGTACTTC. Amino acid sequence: CASSLGLAGGSSYEQYF.

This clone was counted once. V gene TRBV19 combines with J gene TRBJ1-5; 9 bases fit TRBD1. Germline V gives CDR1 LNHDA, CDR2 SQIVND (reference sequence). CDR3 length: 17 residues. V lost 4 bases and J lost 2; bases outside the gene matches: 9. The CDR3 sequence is CASSRDRDGSGNQPQHF. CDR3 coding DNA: TGTGCCAGTAGTAGGGACAGGGATGGATCTGGCAATCAGCCCCAGCATTTT.

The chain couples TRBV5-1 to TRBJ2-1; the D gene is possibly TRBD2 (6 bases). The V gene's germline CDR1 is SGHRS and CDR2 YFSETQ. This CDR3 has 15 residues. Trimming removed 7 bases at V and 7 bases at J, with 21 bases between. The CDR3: CASGSLIRDLNEQFF. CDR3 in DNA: TGCGCCAGCGGATCCCTAATACGGGACTTAAATGAGCAGTTCTTC.